A single sample gave rise to the 22 T cell receptor beta chains below, sequenced in a study of OX40 agonist ivuxolimab in advanced cancers. Measured with immunoSEQ multiplex PCR; TCRdb has only the in-frame clones, and not every one. Among 75,000 to 90,000 clones listed, more than 75% were seen once. This specimen was CD4+ or CD8+ T cells sorted from blood, taken in a trial of the OX40 agonist ivuxolimab. These receptors came from an adult with an advanced solid tumor such as melanoma, head and neck, liver or kidney cancer.

The chain uses TRBV11-3 and TRBJ2-2; D not certain. The CDR3 has 13 amino acids. V was pared by 0 bases and J by 7 bases, with 6 bases between. Germline V gene data show CDR1 as SGHNT and CDR2 as YENEEA. The CDR3 is CASSLDSYGELFF. In DNA, the CDR3 is TGTGCCAGCAGCTTAGATAGCTACGGGGAGCTGTTTTTT.

The chain couples TRBV7-2 to TRBJ2-3, with 7 bases matching TRBD2. J gave up 0 bases and V 3 bases, and 3 bases lay outside the gene matches. Per germline, CDR1 SGHTA and CDR2 FQGNSA. The CDR3 has 15 amino acids. The CDR3 loop is CASSFGGISTDTQYF. The CDR3 DNA reads as TGTGCCAGCAGCTTCGGGGGGATTAGCACAGATACGCAGTATTTT.

The chain employs TRBV6-5 and TRBJ2-7; 9 nucleotides agree with TRBD2. Germline V gene data show CDR1 as MNHEY and CDR2 as SVGAGI. V shed 7 bases and J 1 base; nucleotides not matched to a gene: 8. The CDR3 totals 15 residues. The CDR3 protein is CASTPASGGSYEQYF. The CDR3 DNA is TGTGCCAGCACCCCGGCGAGCGGGGGGTCCTACGAGCAGTACTTC.

The rearrangement joins TRBV6-5 to TRBJ2-7; possible D gene TRBD2, 6 bases. Between the trimmed V and J ends, which lost 0 bases and 2 bases, there was a span of 11 bases. The CDR3 spans 15 residues. The V gene's germline CDR1 is MNHEY and CDR2 SVGAGI. The CDR3: CASSYSGGLAYEQYF. The CDR3 bases are TGTGCCAGCAGTTACTCGGGGGGTCTAGCCTACGAGCAGTACTTC.

The genes are TRBV18 and TRBJ1-5; maybe TRBD1 (6 bases). The CDR3 extends over 14 amino acids. The V end lost 6 bases, the J end lost 2 bases, and 11 bases lay between the germline ends. The V gene's germline CDR1 is KGHSH and CDR2 LQKENI. The CDR3 coding sequence is TGTGCCAGCTCCATCTCAGGGGGCAATCAGCCCCAGCATTTT. Encoded protein: CASSISGGNQPQHF.

CDR3 bases: TGTGCCAGCAGCTTAGGGTCGTCGTTCTCCTACGAGCAGTACTTC. This sequence encodes CASSLGSSFSYEQYF. The chain links TRBV7-2 to TRBJ2-7; D is unclear. This CDR3 region has 15 residues. Deletions cut 1 base from V and 0 bases from J, with 10 bases between. Germline CDR1 and CDR2: SGHTA and FQGNSA.

V is TRBV19 and J is TRBJ2-2; TRBD1 aligns across 7 bases. The CDR3 is made up of 14 amino acids. Germline lookup yields CDR1 LNHDA and CDR2 SQIVND (reference sequence). The V and J ends lost 8 bases and 4 bases, in that order; junction bases with no gene match: 7. In nucleotides, the CDR3 is TGTGCCAGTCAACAGGGGCTGGGCACCGGGGAGCTGTTTTTT. It yields the protein CASQQGLGTGELFF.

The V call is TRBV27, the J call TRBJ2-7; 12 positions match TRBD1. Trimming removed 3 bases from V and 6 bases from J; junction bases left unmatched: 6. The CDR3 totals 15 residues. The V gene's germline CDR1 is MNHEY and CDR2 SMNVEV (reference sequence). The CDR3 protein is CASSLVGTGGFEQYF. In DNA form, the CDR3 reads TGTGCCAGCAGTTTGGTGGGGACAGGGGGCTTCGAGCAGTACTTC.

This clone was seen just once. A much larger clone lies one base from this, so it may be a read error. The chain couples TRBV4-2 to TRBJ1-1, with 9 nucleotides matching TRBD1. This CDR3 has 15 residues. Germline-derived CDR1 and CDR2 are LGHNA and YNFKEQ. J was trimmed by 3 bases and V by 4 bases; bases with no gene match: 6. CDR3 sequence reads: CASSPHGTGYTEAFF. CDR3 DNA sequence: TGTGCCAGCAGCCCTCACGGGACAGGGTACACTGAAGCTTTCTTT.

This clone has only one observation. This chain connects TRBV19 to TRBJ2-5, with 7 bases that match TRBD2. V dropped 3 bases and J dropped 2; count of bases not matched to a gene: 6. Germline CDR1 is LNHDA and CDR2 is SQIVND (reference sequence). CDR3 length: 15 amino acids. CDR3 nucleotides: TGTGCCAGTAGTATGGATAGCGGGTCACAAGAGACCCAGTACTTC. Its protein product is CASSMDSGSQETQYF.

The chain joins TRBV18 to TRBJ1-4, with D tentatively TRBD1 (6 bases). CDR3 size: 14 residues. The V end lost 4 bases, the J end lost 6 bases, and 12 bases lay between the germline ends. Germline V lookup: CDR1 KGHSH, CDR2 LQKENI. CDR3 region: CASSLRGGDEKLFF. CDR3 sequence (DNA): TGTGCCAGCTCACTCAGGGGCGGGGATGAAAAACTGTTTTTT.

Details on this clone: The sample has other DNA sequences that encode this CDR3 too. The chain links TRBV6-5 to TRBJ1-1; no reliable D call. The CDR3 contains 12 residues. V was shortened by 0 bases and J by 8 bases, with 7 bases between the two germline ends. The germline V gene has CDR1 MNHEY and CDR2 SVGAGI. The CDR3 nucleotides read TGTGCCAGCAGTTACTCGGCCACCGAAGCTTTCTTT. Translation gives CASSYSATEAFF.

V usage is TRBV7-2 and J usage is TRBJ1-2; 8 nucleotides line up with TRBD1. The germline gives CDR1 SGHTA, CDR2 FQGNSA. Losses at the gene ends were 5 bases for V and 1 base for J; bases not matched to a gene: 3. The CDR3 covers 14 residues. The CDR3 spells CASSPGGINYGYTF. The CDR3 DNA reads TGTGCCAGCAGCCCAGGGGGCATTAACTATGGCTACACCTTC.

The chain has TRBV4-3 and TRBJ2-6, with 8 bases that match TRBD1. The junction had 9 bases not matched to a gene; V was cut back by 2 bases and J by 0 bases. CDR3 size: 19 residues. The V gene's germline CDR1 is LGHNA and CDR2 YSLEER. CDR3 coding DNA: TGCGCCAGCAGCCAAAGGACAGGGAACCTACTCTCTGGGGCCAACGTCCTGACTTTC. Translation gives CASSQRTGNLLSGANVLTF.

V usage is TRBV19 and J usage is TRBJ2-1; 9 nucleotides match TRBD2. Germline V gene lookup returns CDR1 LNHDA and CDR2 SQIVND (reference sequence). CDR3 size: 13 residues. With V trimmed by 5 bases and J by 9 bases, 5 bases remained unmatched. The CDR3 reads CASSLQLAGEQFF. Written as DNA, the CDR3 is TGTGCCAGTAGTCTCCAACTAGCGGGTGAGCAGTTCTTC.

The J gene is TRBJ1-2, the V gene TRBV9; 7 bases line up with TRBD1. Germline V gene sequence: CDR1 SGDLS, CDR2 YYNGEE. V lost 6 bases to trimming and J lost 4 bases; unmatched junction nucleotides: 15. The CDR3 spans 16 residues. CDR3 nucleotides: TGTGCCAGCACCAAGTCCGGGACAGAGGCTCTCTATGGCTACACCTTC. This codes for CASTKSGTEALYGYTF.

This CDR3 reads CASSLGQAHSYEQYF. In DNA form, the CDR3 reads TGTGCCAGCAGCTTAGGACAGGCCCACTCCTACGAGCAGTACTTC. The chain carries TRBV7-2 and TRBJ2-7; tentative D call: TRBD1 (6 bases). The germline gives CDR1 SGHTA, CDR2 FQGNSA. This CDR3 spans 15 amino acids. Trimming took off 1 base at V and 0 bases at J, with 10 bases between the two ends.

The V and J genes are TRBV7-8 and TRBJ2-2; 10 bases are shared with TRBD2. J gave up 1 base and V 1 base, and 6 bases lay outside the gene matches. This CDR3 region has 18 residues. Germline V CDR1 and CDR2: SGHVS, FQNEAQ. The CDR3 DNA reads as TGTGCCAGCAGCTTAGTGGGAACTAGCGGGAAGAACACCGGGGAGCTGTTTTTT. Residues: CASSLVGTSGKNTGELFF.

The chain is built from TRBV9 and TRBJ2-2, with 8 nucleotides matching TRBD2. Germline-derived CDR1 and CDR2 are SGDLS and YYNGEE. The CDR3 is made up of 15 amino acids. V lost 0 bases, J lost 7 bases, and 5 bases stayed unmatched. Here the CDR3 reads CASSVETSARGELFF. CDR3 nucleotides: TGTGCCAGCAGCGTAGAGACTAGCGCCCGCGGGGAGCTGTTTTTT.

This clone was counted a single time. This rearrangement joins TRBV7-3 to TRBJ1-1; no clear D gene. V was shortened by 3 bases and J by 0 bases, with 14 bases between the two germline ends. The germline CDR1 and CDR2 sequences are SGHTA and FQGTGA. The CDR3 totals 16 residues. The CDR3 nucleotides are TGTGCCAGCAGCTTTGGTAGGGTTACCATGAACACTGAAGCTTTCTTT. This codes for CASSFGRVTMNTEAFF.

This chain uses TRBV11-3 with TRBJ2-1; 10 positions match TRBD2. Per the germline V gene, CDR1 is SGHNT and CDR2 is YENEEA. The CDR3 totals 15 residues. V shed 5 bases and J 0 bases; nucleotides not matched to a gene: 1. This chain's CDR3 is CASSASGGSYNEQFF. CDR3 in DNA: TGTGCCAGCAGCGCTAGCGGGGGCTCCTACAATGAGCAGTTCTTC. The entire variable domain, with the rest obtained from reference TRBV11-3 and TRBJ2-1, is as follows: EAGVVQSPRYKIIEKKQPVAFWCNPISGHNTLYWYLQNLGQGPELLIRYENEEAVDDSQLPKDRFSAERLKGVDSTLKIQPAELGDSAVYLCASSASGGSYNEQFFGPGTRLTVL.

The rearrangement joins TRBV10-1 to TRBJ2-5; 10 nucleotides match TRBD1. Germline V gene lookup returns CDR1 WNHNN and CDR2 SYGVQD (reference sequence). CDR3 length: 15 residues. V lost 6 bases, J lost 3 bases, and 7 bases stayed unmatched. CDR3 in DNA: TGCGCCAGCAGCGGTATTGGACAGGGGGAAGAGACCCAGTACTTC. It specifies CASSGIGQGEETQYF.